This TCR beta chain was recorded in a study of cytomegalovirus exposure and HLA in healthy donors. The PCR contained 60 Vbeta and 13 Jbeta primers. Assay used: immunoSEQ multiplex PCR; TCRdb lists only in-frame clones, some missing. The repertoire table contains approximately 100,000 clones. The CDR3 length is 16 residues. The V and J ends lost 0 bases and 2 bases, in that order; junction bases with no gene match: 6. The germline gives CDR1 SGHRS, CDR2 YFSETQ. The V and J genes are TRBV5-1 and TRBJ2-7; TRBD1 aligns across 9 bases. The TCR comes from a man in his fifties or sixties in good health and CMV-seronegative. Sequenced material: PBMCs. DNA of the CDR3: TGCGCCAGCAGCTTGGAGGGGACAGGGATCACCTACGAGCAGTACTTC. It yields the protein CASSLEGTGITYEQYF.